This T cell receptor (beta chain) was retrieved from a study of blood T cell repertoires in COVID-19. Germline V gene data show CDR1 as SNHLY and CDR2 as FYNNEI. The V end was cut by 3 bases, the J end by 6 bases, with 11 bases between. The CDR3 is 13 residues long. The table came from immunoSEQ multiplex PCR; TCRdb's copy has only in-frame clones and leaves some out. Among about 160,000 clones listed, 70% to 90% were seen once. The sequencing input was peripheral blood. The sequence was obtained from a man in his fifties or sixties who had recovered from COVID-19. J is TRBJ1-2 and V is TRBV2, with D perhaps matching TRBD1 (6 bases). The CDR3 loop is CASSDRGTHGYTF. In DNA, the CDR3 is TGTGCCAGCAGTGACAGGGGAACTCATGGCTACACCTTC.